This T cell receptor beta chain was identified during a study of T cell responses to AZD1222 COVID-19 vaccine (TCRdb year 2021). Regarding the research as a whole: AZD1222 recipients whose second dose came at about 4 weeks and those whose second dose came at about 12 weeks were combined into one group, since spike-specific TCR depth and breadth did not differ between the two schedules. TCR sequencing covered roughly 230 trial participants: about 210 given two doses of AZD1222 and around 25 given two doses of MenACWY control vaccine. Trial participants were enrolled by age into subgroups of 18-55, 56-69 and 70-plus years, and around 150, 28 and 57 TCR-sequenced participants, respectively, were included in these subgroups. Study-wide conclusions, independent of this receptor: In the small 56-69-year group, the increase in depth fell short of significance, most likely because of low power. Because no samples from the day 14 peak response were available, repertoires could be characterized only after the peak T cell response. Reportedly, almost half of the unique spike-specific TCRs recognized epitopes lying outside the regions that are mutated in the B.1.351 and B.1.1.7 variants. After two AZD1222 doses, spike-specific TCR breadth and depth were significantly higher than at day 0 and than in MenACWY recipients. Conclusions about previously exposed vaccinees are limited, since just a handful of AZD1222 recipients were seropositive for SARS-CoV-2 at baseline. CD4 TCRs associated with the vaccine covered the entire spike protein, and the dominant responses were in regions 160-218 and 743-854. Participants were mostly white British and included more females than males, and it was suggested by the authors that clonal diversity may have been underestimated.

With respect to this clone: The antigen this receptor binds is unknown. No much larger clonotype is one base removed from it; base qualities were not supplied.

The CDR3, cysteine through phenylalanine, is 15 amino acids long. The kept DNA is CDR3 alone, 45 bases in frame from the first base. Via the germline V gene, CDR1 is LGHNT and CDR2 FRNRAP. Trimming accounts for 3 bases at V and 3 bases at J, while the number of junction bases matched to no gene is 5. The time point label on this specimen signifies: baseline before first vaccination. Vaccinee samples were obtained from the UK trials COV001 and COV002, which included a single-blind randomized controlled phase 2/3 trial of AZD1222 (ChAdOx1 nCoV-19) in healthy adults. Trial participant PBMC samples were collected at day 0 and day 28 after the second dose for TCRbeta chain sequencing. The CDR3 regions of human TCRbeta chains were analyzed by immunosequencing. In the authors' own workflow: Repertoire TCRs were matched against a reference library of SARS-CoV-2-specific TCRs generated with the MIRA antigen-specificity platform. Breadth meant the fraction of unique TCRs that were SARS-CoV-2-associated, whereas depth meant the fraction of total T cells that were SARS-CoV-2-associated. Using the MIRA data, every spike-specific TCR was mapped to the spike region that the TCR reacted to and assigned to either a CD4 or a CD8 class. Log10-transformed breadth and depth values were compared by one-way ANOVA with Sidak's multiple comparisons tests. What TCRdb holds here is the immuneACCESS table cut down to in-frame rearrangements. Part of the clones is not present; checked against another copy, under half of the missing clones reflect an unresolved V gene, and the others are unexplained. The D gene and trimming were derived from the DNA, and the V and J assignments and clone size from that table. The sample table holds 90,000 to 110,000 clones, of which about 90% were seen once. Jointly, the top ten make up roughly 5.3% of the sample.

This TCR was sampled from an adult in good health. The sequence links TRBV12-5 to TRBJ2-7, with TRBD1 identical over 10 junction bases. The sequencing here drew on peripheral blood, taken on day 0 of AZD1222 vaccination. The CDR3 amino acid sequence is: CASGFPTGGDYEQYF. The sequenced DNA is TGTGCTAGTGGTTTCCCGACAGGGGGCGACTACGAGCAGTACTTC.